The clone carrying this T cell receptor beta chain has just a few counts. This record belongs to a study of blood T cell repertoires in COVID-19. Study information: Donors in the United States, Italy and Spain gave samples during acute or convalescent COVID-19. PBMCs, B-cell-depleted T cells, or T cells provided the cDNA or gDNA that made up the material.

The assay was immunoSEQ multiplex PCR, and TCRdb's table has in-frame clones only and misses some. The table records just over 150,000 clones, approximately 92% of them present only once. Germline V CDR1 and CDR2: SGHVS, FQNEAQ. This CDR3 has 14 residues. V was clipped by 9 bases and J by 0 bases, with 14 bases between them. Sequences were obtained from peripheral blood. The chain is built from TRBV7-8 and TRBJ1-1; D might be TRBD1 (6 bases). The TCR comes from a man aged 30-40 years with COVID-19, enrolled during active disease. The CDR3 DNA is TGTGCCAGTCCGGGGGGGGCCATGAACACTGAAGCTTTCTTT. Translated: CASPGGAMNTEAFF.